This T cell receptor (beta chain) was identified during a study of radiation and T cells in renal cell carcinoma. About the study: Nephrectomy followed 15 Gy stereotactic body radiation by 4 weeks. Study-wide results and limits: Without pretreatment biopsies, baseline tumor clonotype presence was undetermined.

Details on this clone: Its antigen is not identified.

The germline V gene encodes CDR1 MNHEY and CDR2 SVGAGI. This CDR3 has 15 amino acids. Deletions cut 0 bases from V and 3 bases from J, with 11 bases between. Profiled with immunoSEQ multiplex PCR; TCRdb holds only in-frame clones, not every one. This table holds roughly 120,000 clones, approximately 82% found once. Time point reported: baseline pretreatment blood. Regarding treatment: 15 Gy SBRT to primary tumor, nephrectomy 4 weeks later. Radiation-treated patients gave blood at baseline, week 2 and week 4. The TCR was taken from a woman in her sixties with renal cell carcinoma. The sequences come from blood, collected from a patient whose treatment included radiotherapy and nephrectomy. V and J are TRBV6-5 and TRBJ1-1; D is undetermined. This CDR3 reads CASSYSRSPDTEAFF. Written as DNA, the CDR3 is TGTGCCAGCAGTTACTCGAGGTCGCCGGACACTGAAGCTTTCTTT.